This is a list of T cell receptor beta chains from one sample in a study of shared clonotypes between healthy human individuals. The assay was immunoSEQ multiplex PCR, and TCRdb's table has in-frame clones only and misses some. The sample includes some 2.1 million clones, 90% to 95% of them seen just once. What was sequenced was naive CD4+ T cells sorted from blood. All receptors derive from a man aged 18 to 35 in good health. Both conserved end residues are part of each CDR3. Fields, in order: clone size, CDR3 length, V gene, CDR3 protein. A clone size is listed for some rows: how often the clone was seen (once, few, many), or a class if it is expanded.

.,13,TRBV27,CASSPDRVSPLHF
.,16,TRBV7-9,CASRILDRRSSYEQYF
.,16,TRBV6-4,CASSGRSGGAYEKLFF
once,12,TRBV30,CAWETGRTEAFF
.,13,TRBV4-1,CASSPPQGETQYF
.,15,TRBV5-1,CASSLDVGPNSPLHF
.,12,TRBV30,CALGQGSSPLHF
.,14,TRBV4-3,CASSQADRAGELFF
.,12,TRBV6-1,CASSFTGDEQYF
.,13,TRBV12-5,CASGPRDYYEQYF
.,12,TRBV10-3,CAISEVDSPLHF
.,13,TRBV6-1,CASSEDGGLEQYF
once,13,TRBV6-1,CASGPSGHHEQFF
many,13,TRBV5-4,CASRNSGANVLTF
few,14,TRBV5-1,CASSLAFPANKQFF
.,16,TRBV11-1,CASSPPGSVSYNEQFF